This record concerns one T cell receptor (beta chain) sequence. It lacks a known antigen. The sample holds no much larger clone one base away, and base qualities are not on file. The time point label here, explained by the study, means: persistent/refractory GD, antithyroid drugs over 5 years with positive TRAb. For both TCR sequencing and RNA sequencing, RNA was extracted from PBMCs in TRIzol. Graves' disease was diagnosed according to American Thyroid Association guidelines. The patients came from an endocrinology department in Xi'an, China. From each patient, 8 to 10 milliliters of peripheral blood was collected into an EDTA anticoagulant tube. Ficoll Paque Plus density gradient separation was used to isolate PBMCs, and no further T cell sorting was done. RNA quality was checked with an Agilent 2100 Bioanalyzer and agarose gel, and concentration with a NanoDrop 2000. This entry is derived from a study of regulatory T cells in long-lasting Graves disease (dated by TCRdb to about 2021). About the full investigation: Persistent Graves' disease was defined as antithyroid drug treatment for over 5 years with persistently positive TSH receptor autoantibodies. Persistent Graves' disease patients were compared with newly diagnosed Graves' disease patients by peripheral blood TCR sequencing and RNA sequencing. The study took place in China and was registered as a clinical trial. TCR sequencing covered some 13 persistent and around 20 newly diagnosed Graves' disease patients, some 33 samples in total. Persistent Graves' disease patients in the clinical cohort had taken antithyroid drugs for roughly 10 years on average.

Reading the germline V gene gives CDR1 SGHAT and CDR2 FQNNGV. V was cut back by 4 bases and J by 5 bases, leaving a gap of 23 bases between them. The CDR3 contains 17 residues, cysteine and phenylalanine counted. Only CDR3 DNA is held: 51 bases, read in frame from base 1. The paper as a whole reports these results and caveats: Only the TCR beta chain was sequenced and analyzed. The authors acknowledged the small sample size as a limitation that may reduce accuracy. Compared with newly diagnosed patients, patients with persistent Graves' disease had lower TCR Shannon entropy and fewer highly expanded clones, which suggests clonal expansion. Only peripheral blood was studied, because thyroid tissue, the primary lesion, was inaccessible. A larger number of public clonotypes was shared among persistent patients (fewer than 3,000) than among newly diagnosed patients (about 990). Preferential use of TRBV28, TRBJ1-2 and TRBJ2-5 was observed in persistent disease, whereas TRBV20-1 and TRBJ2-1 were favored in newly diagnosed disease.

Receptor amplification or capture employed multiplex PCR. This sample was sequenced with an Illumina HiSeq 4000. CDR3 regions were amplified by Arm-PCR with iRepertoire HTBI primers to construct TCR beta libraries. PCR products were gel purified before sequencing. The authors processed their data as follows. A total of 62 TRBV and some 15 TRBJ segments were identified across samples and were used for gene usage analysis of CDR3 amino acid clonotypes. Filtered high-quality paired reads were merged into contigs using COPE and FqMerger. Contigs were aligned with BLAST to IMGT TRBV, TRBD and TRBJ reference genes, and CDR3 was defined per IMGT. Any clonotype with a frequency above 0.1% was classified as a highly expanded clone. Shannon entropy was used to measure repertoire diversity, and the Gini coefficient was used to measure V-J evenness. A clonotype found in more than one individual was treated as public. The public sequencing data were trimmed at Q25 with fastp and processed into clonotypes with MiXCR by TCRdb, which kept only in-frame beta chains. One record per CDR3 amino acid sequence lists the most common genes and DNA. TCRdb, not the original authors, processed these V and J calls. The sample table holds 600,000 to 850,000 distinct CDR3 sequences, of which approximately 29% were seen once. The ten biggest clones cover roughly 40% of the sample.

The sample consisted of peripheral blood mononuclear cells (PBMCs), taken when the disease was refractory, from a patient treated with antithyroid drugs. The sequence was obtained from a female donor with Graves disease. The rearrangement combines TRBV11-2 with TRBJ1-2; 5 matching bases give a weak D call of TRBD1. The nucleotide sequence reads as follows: TGTGCCAGCAGCTCATTTGGCGGTGGGGGGGGACGTTATGGCTACACCTTC. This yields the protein CASSSFGGGGGRYGYTF.